Below are 12 T cell receptor beta chains sequenced from a single sample in a study of identical twins. MiXCR was run by TCRdb on the 5' RACE reads, yielding one entry per CDR3 protein. This sample has under 1 million distinct CDR3 sequences; around 12% occur once, and the top ten carry around 1.5%. These data were also filed under a second study, of yellow fever vaccine responses in identical twins.

The specimen sequenced was PBMCs. These receptors were collected from a woman younger than 35 in good health.

This clonotype was found a few times. This chain uses TRBV20-1 with TRBJ2-7; possibly TRBD1 for D (5 bases). The germline gives CDR1 DFQATT, CDR2 SNEGSKA (reference sequence). The length of the CDR3 is 16 residues. Trimming left V 4 bases short and J 0 bases short, with 19 bases between. This CDR3 is CSANGSPKGASYEQYF. The CDR3, as DNA: TGCAGTGCTAACGGATCCCCCAAAGGGGCCTCCTACGAGCAGTACTTC.

The chain joins TRBV2 to TRBJ1-1; D not certain. Germline V gene lookup returns CDR1 SNHLY and CDR2 FYNNEI. The CDR3 loop spans 13 amino acids. Trimming removed 2 bases at V and 0 bases at J, with 4 bases between. CDR3 nucleotide sequence: TGTGCCAGCAGTGAAAAGTTGAACACTGAAGCTTTCTTT. It yields the protein CASSEKLNTEAFF.

This clonotype was counted ten times or more. DNA of the CDR3: TGTGCCAGCAGTCCCGAAGTACGGGGAGTGGGCGGCTACACCTTC. This encodes CASSPEVRGVGGYTF. The rearrangement joins TRBV12-3 or TRBV12-4 to TRBJ1-2; D gene unclear. The CDR3 covers 15 residues. V lost 5 bases, J lost 8 bases, and 21 bases lay in between.

This clonotype was detected many times. The J gene is TRBJ1-1, the V gene TRBV2; 7 nucleotides match TRBD1. The CDR3 has 12 amino acids. V lost 8 bases, J lost 3 bases, and 3 bases stayed unmatched. Germline V gene sequence: CDR1 SNHLY, CDR2 FYNNEI. CDR3 DNA sequence: TGTGCCAGCGGACAGGCGCACACTGAAGCTTTCTTT. Residues: CASGQAHTEAFF. The entire variable domain, with the rest obtained from reference TRBV2 and TRBJ1-1, is as follows: EPEVTQTPSHQVTQMGQEVILRCVPISNHLYFYWYRQILGQKVEFLVSFYNNEISEKSEIFDDQFSVERPDGSNFTLKIRSTKLEDSAMYFCASGQAHTEAFFGQGTRLTVV.

This clonotype was counted between two and nine times. The gene calls are TRBV20-1 and TRBJ2-5, with D uncertain. This CDR3 is 12 amino acids long. The ends were cut back, 0 bases at V and 7 bases at J, with 9 bases in the middle. Germline CDR1 DFQATT, CDR2 SNEGSKA (reference sequence). The CDR3 loop is CSARDSGRTQYF. The DNA of the CDR3 is TGCAGTGCTAGAGATAGTGGAAGGACCCAGTACTTC.

This clonotype was detected a few times. The junction and the germline gene differ at one end; a read error may be behind it. The V call is TRBV15, the J call TRBJ2-7; 7 positions agree with TRBD2. The CDR3 sequence is 11 residues long. The germline V gene has CDR1 LNHNV and CDR2 YYDKDF (reference sequence). CDR3 loop: CATSRREEREF. The CDR3 nucleotides are TGTGCCACCAGCAGGCGGGAAGAGCGGGAATTC.

The J gene is TRBJ2-1, the V gene TRBV20-1; unclear D gene. The CDR3 runs to 13 residues. Looked up from germline, CDR1 is DFQATT and CDR2 is SNEGSKA (reference sequence). V lost 4 bases and J 4 bases, leaving 11 bases between the germline ends. DNA of the CDR3: TGCAGTGCTAACTCGTTCCCATACAATGAGCAGTTCTTC. Amino acid sequence: CSANSFPYNEQFF.

This clonotype was seen at least ten times. The V call is TRBV20-1, the J call TRBJ2-1, with TRBD2 as a possible D gene (7 bases). In germline, CDR1 is DFQATT, CDR2 SNEGSKA (reference sequence). V lost 0 bases and J lost 5, with 17 bases in between. There are 16 residues in the CDR3. The CDR3 nucleotides are TGCAGTGCTAGAGATCGGGGGGCGAGGATGAACAATGAGCAGTTCTTC. It codes for CSARDRGARMNNEQFF.

This clonotype has just one count. The rearrangement uses TRBV4-1 and TRBJ2-7, with D unresolved. V was trimmed by 0 bases and J by 0 bases, leaving 6 bases between them. This CDR3 is built from 14 residues. Germline V CDR1 and CDR2: MGHRA, YSYEKL. In nucleotides, the CDR3 is TGCGCCAGCAGCCAAGAGGAGCTCTCCTACGAGCAGTACTTC. This gives the protein CASSQEELSYEQYF.

Only a few counts were recorded for this clonotype. The chain has TRBV16 and TRBJ2-1, with 7 bases aligning to TRBD1. The CDR3 contains 16 residues. Trimming at V came to 4 bases and at J to 7 bases, leaving 13 bases not matched to a gene. Germline V gives CDR1 KGHSY, CDR2 FQNENV. CDR3 nucleotides: TGTGCCAGCAGCCCCCAACAGGGGATCTTGGGAAATGAGCAGTTCTTC. Its translation is CASSPQQGILGNEQFF.

This clonotype was counted ten times or more. The rearrangement links TRBV7-3 to TRBJ2-3; D gene uncertain. The V gene lost 2 bases and the J gene lost 2 bases, with 5 bases spanning the gap. The CDR3 spans 13 residues. Per the germline V gene, CDR1 is SGHTA and CDR2 is FQGTGA. In nucleotides, the CDR3 is TGTGCCAGCAGCTTACTTCTCACAGATACGCAGTATTTT. It is translated as CASSLLLTDTQYF.

The sample holds a few counts of this clonotype. The V and J genes are TRBV4-2 and TRBJ1-2, with D maybe TRBD1 (5 bases). Per germline, CDR1 LGHNA and CDR2 YNFKEQ. Trimming removed 5 bases from V and 4 bases from J, with 11 bases in between. The CDR3 is made up of 13 amino acids. The CDR3 DNA reads as TGTGCCAGCAGCTATGGGGCTACCTATGGCTACACCTTC. Translating gives CASSYGATYGYTF.